What follows is one T cell receptor beta chain and its context. The data originate from a study of radiotherapy plus CTLA-4 blockade in lung cancer. With 0 bases removed from V and 5 bases from J, the gap between germline ends came to 19 bases. Germline-derived CDR1 and CDR2 are LNHDA and SQIVND (reference sequence). CDR3 length: 17 amino acids. The method was immunoSEQ multiplex PCR; TCRdb's version includes in-frame clones alone and lacks a portion of them. Here the sample spans 65,000 to 90,000 clones, 87% being singletons. The source was peripheral blood, collected from a patient treated with radiotherapy plus ipilimumab. This chain joins TRBV19 and TRBJ1-1; possible D gene TRBD1, 5 bases. This receptor was taken from a human donor with non-small cell lung cancer that progressed on radiotherapy plus ipilimumab. The CDR3, as DNA: TGTGCCAGTAGTATAGATAGGAGATTTCGGGGGAGGACTGAAGCTTTCTTT. It yields the protein CASSIDRRFRGRTEAFF.